This is a list of T cell receptor beta chains from one sample in a study of shared clonotypes between healthy human individuals. Libraries were prepared by immunoSEQ multiplex PCR; TCRdb keeps only in-frame clonotypes and omits some of them. The repertoire consists of approximately 98,000 clones, with 55% to 70% occurring once and the leading ten covering almost 25%. Input material: memory CD8+ T cells sorted from blood. These receptors were taken from a woman aged 25 to 39 in good health. CDR3s include the opening cysteine and the closing phenylalanine or tryptophan. The D gene is left open where the match is weak. Size values are once, few and many counts, or a class for expanded clones, and some rows have none.

CDR3 protein: CASSPTVDYGYTF
CDR3 DNA: TGCGCCAGCAGCCCGACAGTGGACTATGGCTACACCTTC
D gene: .
J gene: TRBJ1-2
clone size: .
V gene: TRBV5-1

CDR3 protein: CASSFYRDEAFF
CDR3 DNA: TGTGCCAGCAGCTTTTACAGGGATGAAGCTTTCTTT
D gene: .
J gene: TRBJ1-1
clone size: .
V gene: TRBV7-8

CDR3 protein: CASSLAGGEAGELFF
CDR3 DNA: TGTGCCAGCAGCCTTGCAGGGGGTGAGGCCGGGGAGCTGTTTTTT
D gene: TRBD1
J gene: TRBJ2-2
clone size: .
V gene: TRBV7-6

CDR3 protein: CASSPSHGTQQYF
CDR3 DNA: TGTGCCAGCAGCCCCTCGCACGGGACACAGCAGTACTTC
D gene: .
J gene: TRBJ2-7
clone size: .
V gene: TRBV7-6

CDR3 protein: CASNPGRDTGELFF
CDR3 DNA: TGTGCCAGCAATCCGGGACGGGACACCGGGGAGCTGTTTTTT
D gene: .
J gene: TRBJ2-2
clone size: few
V gene: TRBV6-1

CDR3 protein: CASSKGPENTEAFF
CDR3 DNA: TGTGCCAGTAGCAAGGGACCGGAGAACACTGAAGCTTTCTTT
D gene: .
J gene: TRBJ1-1
clone size: .
V gene: TRBV19

CDR3 protein: CASKVGRETGELFF
CDR3 DNA: TGTGCCAGCAAGGTCGGGAGGGAGACCGGGGAGCTGTTTTTT
D gene: TRBD2
J gene: TRBJ2-2
clone size: many
V gene: TRBV28

CDR3 protein: CASSIQPGVNPPGEQYF
CDR3 DNA: TGTGCCAGCAGTATACAACCAGGGGTCAATCCCCCGGGGGAGCAGTACTTC
D gene: .
J gene: TRBJ2-7
clone size: .
V gene: TRBV27

CDR3 protein: CASRIGTGEVDTQYF
CDR3 DNA: TGTGCCAGCAGGATCGGGACAGGGGAAGTAGATACGCAGTATTTT
D gene: TRBD1
J gene: TRBJ2-3
clone size: once
V gene: TRBV6-6

CDR3 protein: CASRPRGRVVSNQPQHF
CDR3 DNA: TGTGCCAGCAGGCCCCGGGGCAGGGTCGTTAGCAATCAGCCCCAGCATTTT
D gene: .
J gene: TRBJ1-5
clone size: .
V gene: TRBV28

CDR3 protein: CASSLFADQPNTEAFF
CDR3 DNA: TGTGCCAGCAGCTTATTTGCAGATCAACCGAACACTGAAGCTTTCTTT
D gene: .
J gene: TRBJ1-1
clone size: once
V gene: TRBV7-9

CDR3 protein: CASSMTGDLLHEQFF
CDR3 DNA: TGTGCCAGCAGTATGACAGGGGATTTGCTCCATGAGCAGTTCTTC
D gene: TRBD1
J gene: TRBJ2-1
clone size: few
V gene: TRBV28

CDR3 protein: CASSLAPTYEQYF
CDR3 DNA: TGTGCCAGCAGCTTAGCCCCAACCTACGAGCAGTACTTC
D gene: .
J gene: TRBJ2-7
clone size: .
V gene: TRBV11-3

CDR3 protein: CSVGGQGVVRELFF
CDR3 DNA: TGCAGCGTTGGGGGACAGGGGGTCGTAAGGGAGCTGTTTTTT
D gene: TRBD1
J gene: TRBJ2-2
clone size: many
V gene: TRBV29-1

CDR3 protein: CAISLGNTEAFF
CDR3 DNA: TGTGCCATCAGCCTAGGGAACACTGAAGCTTTCTTT
D gene: .
J gene: TRBJ1-1
clone size: .
V gene: TRBV10-3

CDR3 protein: CASSETGGAYEQYF
CDR3 DNA: TGTGCCAGCAGTGAGACAGGGGGCGCCTACGAGCAGTACTTC
D gene: TRBD1
J gene: TRBJ2-7
clone size: .
V gene: TRBV25-1

CDR3 protein: CASSYERVSSYEQYF
CDR3 DNA: TGTGCCAGCAGTTACGAGCGGGTGAGCTCCTACGAGCAGTACTTC
D gene: .
J gene: TRBJ2-7
clone size: .
V gene: TRBV27

CDR3 protein: CASSLRGRRNTEAFF
CDR3 DNA: TGTGCCAGCAGTTTAAGGGGGCGGAGGAACACTGAAGCTTTCTTT
D gene: TRBD1
J gene: TRBJ1-1
clone size: .
V gene: TRBV28

CDR3 protein: CASSLFAGANQPQHF
CDR3 DNA: TGTGCCAGCAGTTTATTCGCAGGGGCGAATCAGCCCCAGCATTTT
D gene: .
J gene: TRBJ1-5
clone size: once
V gene: TRBV28

CDR3 protein: CARQRGNTIYF
CDR3 DNA: TGTGCCAGGCAACGCGGAAACACCATATATTTT
D gene: .
J gene: TRBJ1-3
clone size: few
V gene: TRBV2

CDR3 protein: CASGLSVSGLAPETAYNEQFF
CDR3 DNA: TGTGCTAGTGGTTTGTCCGTGTCTGGACTAGCGCCCGAAACCGCCTACAATGAGCAGTTCTTC
D gene: TRBD2
J gene: TRBJ2-1
clone size: few
V gene: TRBV12-5

CDR3 protein: CASSYRAGGNTGELFF
CDR3 DNA: TGTGCCAGCAGTTACAGGGCAGGGGGGAACACCGGGGAGCTGTTTTTT
D gene: TRBD1
J gene: TRBJ2-2
clone size: .
V gene: TRBV6-5

CDR3 protein: CSVSDRPGSIAKNIQYF
CDR3 DNA: TGCAGCGTTAGTGACAGGCCAGGGTCGATAGCCAAAAACATTCAGTACTTC
D gene: .
J gene: TRBJ2-4
clone size: .
V gene: TRBV29-1

CDR3 protein: CASSPGLINEQFF
CDR3 DNA: TGTGCCAGCAGCCCTGGACTGATCAATGAGCAGTTCTTC
D gene: .
J gene: TRBJ2-1
clone size: .
V gene: TRBV28

CDR3 protein: CASSPGRASYEQYF
CDR3 DNA: TGTGCCAGCTCACCTGGCAGGGCGAGTTACGAGCAGTACTTC
D gene: .
J gene: TRBJ2-7
clone size: .
V gene: TRBV18

CDR3 protein: CASSLLSGGRAGQFF
CDR3 DNA: TGTGCCAGCAGTTTATTGAGCGGAGGCAGGGCGGGGCAGTTCTTC
D gene: .
J gene: TRBJ2-1
clone size: .
V gene: TRBV28

CDR3 protein: CSVEDLSFGWGTSTDTQYF
CDR3 DNA: TGCAGCGTTGAAGATCTTTCTTTTGGATGGGGGACTAGCACAGATACGCAGTATTTT
D gene: .
J gene: TRBJ2-3
clone size: few
V gene: TRBV29-1

CDR3 protein: CASSSSVMSTDTQYF
CDR3 DNA: TGTGCCAGCAGCTCCTCTGTTATGAGCACAGATACGCAGTATTTT
D gene: .
J gene: TRBJ2-3
clone size: .
V gene: TRBV7-2

CDR3 protein: CASSETGTTFNEQFF
CDR3 DNA: TGTGCCAGCAGTGAAACCGGGACAACCTTCAATGAGCAGTTCTTC
D gene: .
J gene: TRBJ2-1
clone size: .
V gene: TRBV25-1

CDR3 protein: CASSQSPRGEQYF
CDR3 DNA: TGCGCCAGCAGTCAATCACCCCGGGGAGAGCAGTACTTC
D gene: .
J gene: TRBJ2-7
clone size: .
V gene: TRBV23-1

CDR3 protein: CASSGGMGTNEKLFF
CDR3 DNA: TGCGCCAGCAGCGGAGGAATGGGAACTAATGAAAAACTGTTTTTT
D gene: .
J gene: TRBJ1-4
clone size: once
V gene: TRBV5-1

CDR3 protein: CASSVGGADETQYF
CDR3 DNA: TGTGCCAGCAGCGTAGGGGGGGCCGATGAGACCCAGTACTTC
D gene: .
J gene: TRBJ2-5
clone size: .
V gene: TRBV9

CDR3 protein: CASSILAGENEQFF
CDR3 DNA: TGTGCCAGTAGTATACTAGCGGGAGAGAATGAGCAGTTCTTC
D gene: TRBD2
J gene: TRBJ2-1
clone size: .
V gene: TRBV19